This T cell receptor beta chain was observed in a study of cytomegalovirus exposure and HLA in healthy donors. Study as a whole: A subsequent analysis reported that the 100 to 150 validation repertoires were produced on the same platform that had also been used for the roughly 700 first-cohort repertoires.

Profiling relied on immunoSEQ multiplex PCR, and the TCRdb table lists in-frame clones only, not all of them. The sample holds some 99,000 clones, roughly 90% seen once. Overall study results and limits: There were some public TCRs occurring in many donors, but most TCR sequences were rare. Reports described diagnosis of cytomegalovirus status by the classifier as highly specific and sensitive.

CDR3 length: 15 amino acids. V shed 8 bases and J shed 7 bases, with 21 bases lying between them. Germline V gene lookup returns CDR1 SNHLY and CDR2 FYNNEI. Details on this clone: Its antigen is not identified.

What was sequenced was PBMCs. The rearrangement uses TRBV2 and TRBJ2-1; perhaps D is TRBD1 or TRBD2 (5 bases each). The receptor comes from a woman in her late teens or twenties in good health and CMV-seronegative. CDR3 coding DNA: TGTGCCAGCCGAGAAGAGGGGCTGAGTCCAAATGAGCAGTTCTTC. Protein: CASREEGLSPNEQFF.